These 25 T cell receptor beta chains were all obtained from the same sample, sequenced in a study of tumor-infiltrating lymphocytes in primary liver carcinoma (dated 2017 in TCRdb). TCRdb lists the instrument as Illumina HiSeq 2500. Using a constant-region primer and ProtoScript II reverse transcriptase, TCRbeta-specific cDNA was reverse-transcribed from 500 ng total RNA. The TCRbeta libraries were prepared through three rounds of nested multiplex PCR following a slightly modified ARM-PCR procedure. Each of the first two PCR rounds ran for around 10 cycles using multiplex TRBV1-TRBV30 forward primers together with a Cbeta reverse primer. Through fastp at Q25 and MiXCR, TCRdb rebuilt clones from the public reads, retaining in-frame beta chains. Records with the same CDR3 protein are collapsed into one entry carrying the most frequent genes and DNA. This sample comprises about 120,000 distinct CDR3 sequences, nearly 70% of them detected only once. The biggest ten clones account for 8.1% of the sample.

Total RNA and DNA were co-extracted without cell sorting from about 19-30 mg of bulk tissue using the AllPrep DNA/RNA mini kit. Sample: tumor-adjacent normal liver tissue. All receptors derive from a woman aged 60-75 years with primary liver carcinoma and hepatitis B virus infection.

Points on this clonotype: A much larger clone lies a single base off, so this may be a read error. The chain links TRBV11-2 to TRBJ2-1; 9 bases are a match to TRBD1. V shed 5 bases and J 13 bases; nucleotides not matched to a gene: 18. This CDR3 is built from 16 residues. Germline V CDR1 and CDR2: SGHAT, FQNNGV. This CDR3 reads CASSTRTGGAKETQFF. The CDR3 coding sequence is TGTGCCAGCAGCACAAGAACAGGGGGCGCGAAAGAGACCCAGTTCTTC. The full variable domain, with the rest looked up from reference TRBV11-2 and TRBJ2-1, is EAGVAQSPRYKIIEKRQSVAFWCNPISGHATLYWYQQILGQGPKLLIQFQNNGVVDDSQLPKDRFSAERLKGVDSTLKIQPAKLEDSAVYLCASSTRTGGAKETQFFGPGTRLTVL.

This clonotype came up many times. The chain recombines TRBV5-6 with TRBJ2-5; D perhaps matches TRBD2 (5 bases). The CDR3 is made up of 14 amino acids. The ends were cut back, 0 bases at V and 2 bases at J, with 8 bases in the middle. Looked up from germline, CDR1 is SGHDT and CDR2 is YYEEEE. The DNA for the CDR3 is TGTGCCAGCAGCTTGGCAGCGGAACAAGAGACCCAGTACTTC. Its protein product is CASSLAAEQETQYF.

The rearrangement joins TRBV11-2 to TRBJ2-3; perhaps TRBD2 as D (5 bases). Trimming took off 11 bases at V and 4 bases at J, with 10 bases between the two ends. The V gene's germline CDR1 is SGHAT and CDR2 FQNNGV. The CDR3 has 11 residues. The CDR3 nucleotides are TGTGCCTTCGGGGATCCAGATACGCAGTATTTT. It is translated as CAFGDPDTQYF.

The chain carries TRBV12-3 or TRBV12-4 and TRBJ2-7; D might be TRBD1 or TRBD2, each matching 5 bases. The CDR3 is made up of 15 amino acids. V was clipped by 6 bases and J by 5 bases, with 20 bases between them. In DNA form, the CDR3 reads TGTGCCAGCAGCAGATCTGGGGACGGGGCGGACGAGCAGTACTTC. Its protein is CASSRSGDGADEQYF.

V and J are TRBV28 and TRBJ2-2, with D possibly matching TRBD2 (7 bases). V lost 6 bases and J 9 bases, leaving 17 bases between the germline ends. This CDR3 has 14 amino acids. The germline CDR1 and CDR2 sequences are MDHEN and SYDVKM. CDR3 sequence: CASSRGGGTRELFF. CDR3 DNA: TGTGCCAGCAGCAGAGGGGGGGGGACCAGGGAGCTGTTTTTT.

As concerns this clonotype: The junction does not match germline at one end; this may be a read error. The rearrangement links TRBV11-3 to TRBJ2-7, with a possible D match to TRBD1 (6 bases). There are 14 residues in the CDR3. Germline assignment: CDR1 SGHNT and CDR2 YENEEA. The CDR3 DNA is TGTACCAGCGGCTCGACAGGATCTGCCTATGAGCAGTACTTC. Translation: CTSGSTGSAYEQYF.

This clonotype has ten or more counts. This chain uses TRBV6-1 with TRBJ2-1; possibly TRBD2 for D (6 bases). The CDR3 is made up of 15 amino acids. The germline V gene has CDR1 MNHNS and CDR2 SASEGT. V was clipped by 4 bases and J by 3 bases, with 13 bases between them. CDR3 nucleotide sequence: TGTGCCAGCAGTGGTGAGGTAGCGGACTACAATGAGCAGTTCTTC. Its protein product is CASSGEVADYNEQFF.

As regards this clonotype: At one end, the junction sequence differs from germline, possibly due to a read error. J is TRBJ2-3 and V is TRBV5-1; maybe TRBD1 (5 bases). Per germline, CDR1 SGHRS and CDR2 YFSETQ. The CDR3 sequence is 16 residues long. The CDR3 is CAGSPRTNPNTDTHYF. Written as DNA, the CDR3 is TGCGCCGGCAGCCCCCGGACAAACCCCAACACAGATACGCATTATTTT.

This clonotype was counted ten times or more. The J gene is TRBJ2-1, the V gene TRBV6-6; TRBD2 matches at 10 bases. The V and J ends lost 8 bases and 5 bases, in that order; junction bases with no gene match: 12. The CDR3 totals 16 residues. Looked up from germline, CDR1 is MNHNY and CDR2 is SVGAGI (reference sequence). CDR3 loop: CASGIIAGGPDNEQFF. For the CDR3, the DNA is TGTGCCAGCGGTATAATAGCGGGAGGTCCCGACAATGAGCAGTTCTTC.

A remark on this clonotype: A read error may be the cause here, since a much bigger clone is one base away. The CDR3 does not close with the conserved phenylalanine or tryptophan, likely indicating a read error. The chain is built from TRBV7-9 and TRBJ2-1; 8 nucleotides align to TRBD2. The V gene end was trimmed by 5 bases and the J gene end by 7 bases; junction bases not matched to a gene: 10. Germline CDR1 and CDR2: SEHNR and FQNEAQ (reference sequence). The length of the CDR3 is 15 residues. The CDR3 is CASSRTSYFDNEQFL. The CDR3 nucleotides read TGTGCCAGCAGCCGGACTAGCTATTTTGATAATGAGCAGTTCCTC.

With regard to this clonotype: The final CDR3 position lacks the conserved phenylalanine or tryptophan, pointing to a likely read error. J is TRBJ2-7 and V is TRBV11-2; D is uncertain. The CDR3 is 13 residues long. The V gene's germline CDR1 is SGHAT and CDR2 FQNNGV. With 3 bases removed from V and 6 bases from J, the gap between germline ends came to 12 bases. CDR3 sequence (DNA): TGTGCCAGCAGCTTTCGGTCTGGGATCGAGCAGTACTCC. It translates to CASSFRSGIEQYS.

Note on this clonotype: Given a much more abundant clone one base away, this may be a read error. Because it lacks the conserved phenylalanine or tryptophan at the end, this CDR3 is likely a read error. The chain uses TRBV6-1 and TRBJ2-3, with TRBD1 matching 10 bases. This CDR3 comprises 16 residues. From germline, CDR1 is MNHNS and CDR2 SASEGT. Trimming at V came to 2 bases and at J to 1 base, leaving 3 bases not matched to a gene. The CDR3 spells CASSERGTGGTDTQYL. CDR3 nucleotides: TGTGCCAGCAGTGAAAGAGGGACAGGGGGCACAGATACGCAGTATCTT.

Note on this clonotype: This may be a read error, as it is one base from a much larger clone. The V gene is TRBV5-4, the J gene TRBJ2-5; a weak D match, TRBD2 (6 bases). The CDR3 loop spans 15 amino acids. Looked up from germline, CDR1 is SGHNT and CDR2 is YYREEE (reference sequence). The CDR3 DNA reads TGTGCCAGCAAATCCCCTGGGGTGACGGGAGAGACCCAGCACTTC. Translated, it gives CASKSPGVTGETQHF.

The genes are TRBV12-3 or TRBV12-4 and TRBJ1-5; D unresolved. The CDR3 consists of 15 residues. Between the trimmed V and J ends, which lost 5 bases and 7 bases, there was a span of 18 bases. CDR3 protein: CASSPLSGRRQPQHF. CDR3 bases: TGTGCCAGCAGTCCCCTGTCCGGCAGGAGACAGCCCCAGCATTTT.

This clonotype was picked up one time. A junction end diverges from the germline sequence, so it may reflect a read error. The genes are TRBV6-1 and TRBJ2-2, with D possibly matching TRBD1 (6 bases). CDR1 is MNHNS and CDR2 is SASEGT in the germline V gene. This CDR3 spans 15 amino acids. DNA of the CDR3: TGTGCCAGCAGGAGGGAACAGGGTTTTGCCGGGGAGCTCTTTTTT. It is translated as CASRREQGFAGELFF.

Worth noting for this clonotype: In this CDR3 the conserved last residue, phenylalanine or tryptophan, is missing, so a read error is likely. The chain is built from TRBV6-2 or TRBV6-3 and TRBJ2-7; a weak D match, TRBD1 (6 bases). The V end lost 5 bases, the J end lost 6 bases, and 8 bases lay between the germline ends. The CDR3 sequence is 11 residues long. The germline gives CDR1 MNHEY, CDR2 SVGEGT. The CDR3 region has the DNA TGTGCCAGCAGTACAGGGATCGAGCAGTACTGC. It encodes CASSTGIEQYC.

In regard to this clonotype: A much larger clone is a single base away; this may be a read error. This chain uses TRBV28 with TRBJ2-3, with 7 bases matching TRBD1. V was clipped by 10 bases and J by 5 bases; unmatched bases: 6. From germline, CDR1 is MDHEN and CDR2 SYDVKM. This CDR3 contains 12 residues. The CDR3 spells CAIATGLDTQYF. The CDR3 coding sequence is TGTGCCATCGCGACAGGGCTAGATACGCAGTATTTT.

About this clonotype: Lacking the conserved final phenylalanine or tryptophan, this CDR3 likely reflects a read error. It is unclear where the CDR3 begins or ends on the DNA, so no DNA is shown, and the CDR3 is as TCRdb lists it. The V gene is TRBV11-2, the J gene TRBJ2-7; TRBD2, as called in the table, went unchecked against the DNA. The CDR3 has 12 amino acids, counting both end residues. Looked up from germline, CDR1 is SGHAT and CDR2 is FQNNGV. CDR3 residues: CASNSGLAEVSL.

This clonotype came up once. CDR3 sequence: CSAPSAGNYGYTF. CDR3 bases: TGCAGCGCCCCCTCGGCCGGTAACTATGGCTACACCTTC. The chain employs TRBV29-1 and TRBJ1-2; D call uncertain. V was pared by 7 bases and J by 1 base, with 13 bases between. This CDR3 is 13 amino acids long. CDR1 is SQVTM, CDR2 ANQGSEA, per germline.

A few counts support this clonotype. Given a much more abundant clone one base away, this may be a read error. The chain uses TRBV29-1 and TRBJ2-6, with D possibly being TRBD1 (5 bases). Germline CDR1 reads SQVTM; CDR2 reads ANQGSEA. The CDR3 consists of 16 residues. CDR3 nucleotides: TGCAGCGTTGAATGGCAGACCAGCTCTGGGGCCAACATCCTGACTTTC. Translation gives CSVEWQTSSGANILTF. The complete variable domain, with remaining parts taken from reference TRBV29-1 and TRBJ2-6, reads SAVISQKPSRDICQRGTSLTIQCQVDSQVTMMFWYRQQPGQSLTLIATANQGSEATYESGFVIDKFPISRPNLTFSTLTVSNMSPEDSSIYLCSVEWQTSSGANILTFGAGSRLTVL.

A remark on this clonotype: At one end, the junction sequence differs from germline, possibly due to a read error. This chain joins TRBV28 and TRBJ2-1; D may correspond to TRBD1 or TRBD2 (5 bases each). The germline CDR1 and CDR2 sequences are MDHEN and SYDVKM. The CDR3 runs 14 residues. CDR3 region: CASSLGGTYKEQFF. CDR3 bases: TGTGCCAGCAGTTTAGGGGGTACCTACAAAGAGCAGTTCTTC.

V is TRBV7-9 and J is TRBJ1-1, with D possibly matching TRBD1 (5 bases). The CDR3 is made up of 18 amino acids. The V end lost 1 base, the J end lost 0 bases, and 18 bases lay between the germline ends. CDR1 and CDR2 from the germline V gene are SEHNR and FQNEAQ (reference sequence). CDR3 coding DNA: TGTGCCAGCAGCTTAGGGGGAGGGGTTAAGCGGATGAACACTGAAGCTTTCTTT. It specifies CASSLGGGVKRMNTEAFF.

Comment on this clonotype: The junction and the germline gene differ at one end; a read error may be behind it. This chain links TRBV4-1 with TRBJ2-1; D is possibly TRBD2 (6 bases). CDR1 is MGHRA, CDR2 YSYEKL, per germline. The CDR3 is made up of 20 amino acids. CDR3 residues: CASSPIPGTSFESSYNDQLF. For the CDR3, the DNA is TGCGCCAGCAGCCCAATTCCCGGCACTAGCTTCGAGAGCTCCTACAATGATCAGCTCTTC.

As to this clonotype: The CDR3 does not end in the conserved phenylalanine or tryptophan, so this is likely a read error. The chain employs TRBV29-1 and TRBJ2-3, with a tentative D call TRBD1 (6 bases). Germline V gives CDR1 SQVTM, CDR2 ANQGSEA. The V and J ends lost 5 bases and 4 bases respectively, with 13 bases between them. This CDR3 has 13 residues. CDR3 DNA sequence: TGCAGCGTTACCCGACAGGCGTCAGATACGCAGTATTAT. It specifies CSVTRQASDTQYY.

Concerning this clonotype: At one end, the junction sequence differs from germline, possibly due to a read error. The rearrangement links TRBV29-1 to TRBJ2-5; 9 nucleotides line up with TRBD2. The CDR3 extends over 11 amino acids. Germline loops: CDR1 SQVTM, CDR2 ANQGSEA. This chain's CDR3 is CSGGPRDTQYF. The CDR3 coding sequence is TGTAGCGGGGGCCCCCGGGATACCCAGTACTTC.